The source of this TCR beta chain is a study of blood T cell repertoires in COVID-19. About the research overall: Spain, Italy and the United States supplied samples that represented acute and convalescent COVID-19. In each case, the material was cDNA or gDNA derived from T cells, B-cell-depleted T cells, or PBMCs.

Authors' data handling: Nucleated cell number was recorded as an estimate derived from reference gene primer amplification. Profiled with immunoSEQ multiplex PCR; TCRdb holds only in-frame clones, not every one. V, J and clone size are those of that table, while D and trimming were read from the DNA. The sample shows around 100,000 clones, about 84% of them seen only once. From germline, CDR1 is MDHEN and CDR2 SYDVKM. Trimming took 3 bases from V and 3 from J, leaving 9 bases between them. The CDR3 extends over 14 amino acids. The material sequenced was peripheral blood. This sequence was found in a human donor in a cohort sampled during active COVID-19. This chain links TRBV28 with TRBJ1-3; D possibly corresponds to TRBD1 (5 bases). In nucleotides, the CDR3 is TGTGCCAGCAGTTTGCGGGGGTATGGAAACACCATATATTTT. Protein product: CASSLRGYGNTIYF.